Listed below are T cell receptor beta chains from one sample, sequenced in a study of shared clonotypes between healthy human individuals. TCRdb keeps only in-frame clones here, not all; method: immunoSEQ multiplex PCR. The sample includes about 380,000 clones, around 96% of them seen just once. What was sequenced was memory CD8+ T cells sorted from blood. The receptors here all came from a young man in good health. Both conserved end residues are part of each CDR3. A D gene is named only where the DNA matches it firmly. Size tells how often a clone was seen (once, few, many) or the class of an expanded clone, and some rows leave it out.

once,TRBJ2-7,-,TRBV19,13,CASSLAHSYEQYF,TGTGCCAGTAGTCTGGCCCATTCCTACGAGCAGTACTTC
-,TRBJ2-6,-,TRBV19,16,CASSMRTASGANVLTF,TGTGCCAGTAGTATGAGGACGGCCTCTGGGGCCAACGTCCTGACTTTC
-,TRBJ2-7,-,TRBV9,15,CASSVSSLGPYEQYF,TGTGCCAGCAGCGTGAGTAGCTTGGGACCCTACGAGCAGTACTTC
-,TRBJ2-5,-,TRBV6-5,15,CASSYSGPFEETQYF,TGTGCCAGCAGTTACTCGGGACCCTTCGAAGAGACCCAGTACTTC
once,TRBJ1-1,-,TRBV5-5,13,CASSPLGNTEAFF,TGTGCCAGCAGCCCCCTGGGGAACACTGAAGCTTTCTTT
-,TRBJ2-3,TRBD2,TRBV7-2,16,CASSLELSGRADTQYF,TGTGCCAGCAGCTTAGAGCTTAGCGGGAGAGCAGATACGCAGTATTTT
-,TRBJ2-1,-,TRBV7-7,13,CASGTGVGNEQFF,TGTGCTAGCGGCACGGGAGTGGGCAATGAGCAGTTCTTC
-,TRBJ2-2,TRBD1,TRBV7-9,14,CASSLETGSGELFF,TGTGCCAGCAGCTTAGAGACAGGGTCCGGGGAGCTGTTTTTT
-,TRBJ2-1,TRBD2,TRBV9,17,CASSVVSMREGLNEQFF,TGTGCCAGCAGCGTAGTTAGTATGCGGGAGGGCCTTAATGAGCAGTTCTTC
-,TRBJ2-6,-,TRBV15,19,CATSRDFRGPGPGANVLTF,TGTGCCACCAGCAGAGACTTCCGGGGACCAGGGCCTGGGGCCAACGTCCTGACTTTC
-,TRBJ1-1,-,TRBV9,14,CASSVQQGNTEAFF,TGTGCCAGCAGCGTTCAACAGGGGAACACTGAAGCTTTCTTT
-,TRBJ2-5,TRBD2,TRBV4-2,13,CASSQGGRETQYF,TGTGCCAGCAGCCAAGGCGGGAGAGAGACCCAGTACTTC
-,TRBJ1-4,-,TRBV2,15,CASSEVGADGEKLFF,TGTGCCAGCAGTGAAGTGGGGGCAGACGGTGAAAAACTGTTTTTT
-,TRBJ1-5,-,TRBV19,15,CASSINRASNQPQHF,TGTGCCAGTAGTATCAACAGAGCTAGCAATCAGCCCCAGCATTTT
-,TRBJ2-1,TRBD2,TRBV9,14,CASSLAGGGNEQFF,TGTGCCAGCAGCCTAGCGGGAGGGGGAAATGAGCAGTTCTTC
-,TRBJ2-2,-,TRBV7-7,13,CASSLGGTGELFF,TGTGCTAGCAGCTTAGGGGGGACCGGGGAGCTGTTTTTT
-,TRBJ1-1,-,TRBV6-4,16,CASITPGRNMNTEAFF,TGTGCCAGCATAACCCCAGGGCGGAACATGAACACTGAAGCTTTCTTT
-,TRBJ2-7,-,TRBV7-2,14,CASSLVGTPYEQYF,TGTGCCAGCAGCTTAGTCGGGACGCCCTACGAGCAGTACTTC
-,TRBJ1-2,-,TRBV9,13,CASSADGYYGYTF,TGTGCCAGCAGCGCAGACGGGTACTATGGCTACACCTTC
-,TRBJ2-3,-,TRBV10-1,17,CASSEEDEGRSTDTQYF,TGCGCCAGCAGTGAGGAAGATGAGGGAAGGAGCACAGATACGCAGTATTTT
-,TRBJ2-7,TRBD1,TRBV11-2,14,CASSPRQGTYEQYF,TGTGCCAGCAGCCCGAGACAGGGAACCTACGAGCAGTACTTC
-,TRBJ1-2,-,TRBV7-9,11,CASSLTGGYTF,TGTGCCAGCAGCTTGACAGGTGGCTACACCTTC
-,TRBJ2-4,TRBD2,TRBV7-2,18,CASSGGTSIPLAKNIQYF,TGTGCCAGCAGCGGAGGGACTAGCATCCCCTTAGCCAAAAACATTCAGTACTTC
-,TRBJ2-7,TRBD2,TRBV10-3,14,CAISGGTRTNEQYF,TGTGCCATCAGTGGAGGGACTAGAACAAACGAGCAGTACTTC
once,TRBJ2-3,TRBD2,TRBV14,14,CASSLAGGPDTQYF,TGTGCCAGCAGCCTAGCGGGAGGGCCAGATACGCAGTATTTT
-,TRBJ2-7,TRBD2,TRBV2,15,CASSAVLAEAYEQYF,TGTGCCAGCAGTGCGGTGCTAGCGGAGGCCTACGAGCAGTACTTC
-,TRBJ2-7,-,TRBV11-2,12,CASSLASYEQYF,TGTGCCAGCAGCTTAGCCTCCTACGAGCAGTACTTC
-,TRBJ2-7,TRBD2,TRBV4-1,15,CASSQEPGLAYEQYF,TGCGCCAGCAGCCAAGAACCGGGACTAGCGTACGAGCAGTACTTC
-,TRBJ2-4,-,TRBV2,14,CASRRTVAKNIQYF,TGTGCCAGCAGAAGGACGGTAGCCAAAAACATTCAGTACTTC
-,TRBJ2-1,TRBD2,TRBV5-6,15,CASSYPTSVYNEQFF,TGTGCCAGCAGTTACCCGACTAGCGTCTACAATGAGCAGTTCTTC
-,TRBJ2-3,-,TRBV5-4,13,CASSLGGRDTQYF,TGTGCCAGCAGCCTGGGGGGCCGGGATACGCAGTATTTT
-,TRBJ2-3,TRBD2,TRBV6-1,13,CARGSGSADTQYF,TGTGCGAGGGGGAGCGGGAGTGCAGATACGCAGTATTTT
-,TRBJ2-1,-,TRBV7-9,12,CASSLLYNEQFF,TGTGCCAGCAGCTTACTCTACAATGAGCAGTTCTTC
-,TRBJ2-3,-,TRBV7-2,15,CASSLVAYSTDTQYF,TGTGCCAGCAGCTTAGTCGCATATAGCACAGATACGCAGTATTTT
-,TRBJ2-7,TRBD1,TRBV15,15,CATSRSLGTGDEQYF,TGTGCCACCAGCAGATCACTTGGGACAGGGGACGAGCAGTACTTC
-,TRBJ1-1,-,TRBV28,13,CASSWGTPTEAFF,TGTGCCAGCAGTTGGGGGACACCCACTGAAGCTTTCTTT
-,TRBJ2-2,-,TRBV10-2,14,CATRGYLRAGELFF,TGCGCCACCCGGGGCTACTTAAGGGCCGGGGAGCTGTTTTTT
-,TRBJ1-1,TRBD1,TRBV28,15,CASTSVTGGSTEAFF,TGTGCCAGCACCTCCGTAACAGGGGGCAGCACTGAAGCTTTCTTT
-,TRBJ1-2,TRBD1,TRBV29-1,13,CSVEGQGAEGYTF,TGCAGCGTTGAAGGACAGGGGGCGGAAGGCTACACCTTC
few,TRBJ1-2,-,TRBV9,13,CASSGGTHYGYTF,TGTGCCAGCAGCGGAGGGACTCATTATGGCTACACCTTC
-,TRBJ1-1,-,TRBV5-1,11,CASTGNTEAFF,TGCGCCAGCACGGGGAACACTGAAGCTTTCTTT
-,TRBJ2-7,-,TRBV20-1,11,CSAKISYEQYF,TGCAGTGCCAAGATCTCCTACGAGCAGTACTTC
-,TRBJ1-4,TRBD1,TRBV6-1,18,CASSERDRGVATNEKLFF,TGTGCCAGCAGTGAACGGGACAGGGGCGTAGCAACTAATGAAAAACTGTTTTTT
-,TRBJ1-5,-,TRBV6-5,13,CASSYGGNQPQHF,TGTGCCAGCAGTTATGGGGGGAATCAGCCCCAGCATTTT